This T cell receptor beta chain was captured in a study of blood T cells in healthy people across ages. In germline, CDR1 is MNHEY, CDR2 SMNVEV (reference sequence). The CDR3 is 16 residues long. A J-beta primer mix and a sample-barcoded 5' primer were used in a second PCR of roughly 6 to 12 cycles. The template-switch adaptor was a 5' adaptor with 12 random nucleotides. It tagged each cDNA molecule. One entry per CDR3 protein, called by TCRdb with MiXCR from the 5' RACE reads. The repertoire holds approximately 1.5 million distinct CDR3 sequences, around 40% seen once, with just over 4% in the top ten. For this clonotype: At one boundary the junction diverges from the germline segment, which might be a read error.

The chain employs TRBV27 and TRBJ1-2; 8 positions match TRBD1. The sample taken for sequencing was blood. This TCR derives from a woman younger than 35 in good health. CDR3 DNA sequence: TGTGGCAGCAGTCCATCCACCCGACAGGGGACCTATGGCTACACCTTC. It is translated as CGSSPSTRQGTYGYTF.